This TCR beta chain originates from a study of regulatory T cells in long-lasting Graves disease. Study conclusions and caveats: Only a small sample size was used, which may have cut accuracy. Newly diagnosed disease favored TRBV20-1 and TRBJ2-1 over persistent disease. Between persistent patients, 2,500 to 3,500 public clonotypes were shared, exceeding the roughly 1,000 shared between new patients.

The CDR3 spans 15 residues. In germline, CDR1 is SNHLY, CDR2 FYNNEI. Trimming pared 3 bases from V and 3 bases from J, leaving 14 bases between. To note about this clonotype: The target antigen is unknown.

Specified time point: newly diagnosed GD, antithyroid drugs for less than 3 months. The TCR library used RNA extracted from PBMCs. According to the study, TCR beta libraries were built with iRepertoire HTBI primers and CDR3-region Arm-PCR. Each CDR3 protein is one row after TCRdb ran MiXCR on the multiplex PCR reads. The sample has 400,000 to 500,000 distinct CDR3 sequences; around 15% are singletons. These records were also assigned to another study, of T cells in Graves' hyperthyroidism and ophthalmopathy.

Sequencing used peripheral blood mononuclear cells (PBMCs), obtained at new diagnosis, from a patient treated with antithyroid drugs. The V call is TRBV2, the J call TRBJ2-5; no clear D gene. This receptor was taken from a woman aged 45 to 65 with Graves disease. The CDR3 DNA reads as TGTGCCAGCAGTGAGTCCAATCTTATTGAAGAGACCCAGTACTTC. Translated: CASSESNLIEETQYF.